The 12 T cell receptor beta chains presented below share a single source sample, sequenced in a study of healthy donors' naive CD4 and CD8 T cells. Starting from approximately 500 ng of total RNA, TCR libraries were made with linear amplification. Via MiXCR, TCRdb re-called the reads, giving one row per CDR3 protein. The data hold around 200,000 distinct CDR3 sequences, with around 74% observed a single time. Sequencing was done on a sample of naive CD4+ and CD8+ T cells sorted from blood, pooled from several donors. These receptors were obtained from a pool of human donors in good health; the sample pools cells from several healthy donors.

This clonotype was recorded once. V usage is TRBV29-1 and J usage is TRBJ1-1, with a tentative D call TRBD1 (6 bases). V was pared by 3 bases and J by 1 base, with 9 bases between. Per germline, CDR1 SQVTM and CDR2 ANQGSEA. This CDR3 spans 13 amino acids. CDR3 amino acids: CSVDRDTNTEAFF. For the CDR3, the DNA is TGCAGCGTTGACCGGGACACGAACACTGAAGCTTTCTTT.

This clonotype was recorded a few times. The chain couples TRBV12-3 or TRBV12-4 to TRBJ1-4; D is possibly TRBD1 (5 bases). CDR3 length: 15 amino acids. The V gene lost 5 bases and the J gene lost 5 bases, with 15 bases spanning the gap. CDR3 sequence: CASSPQTVTNEKLFF. CDR3 coding DNA: TGTGCCAGCAGTCCCCAGACAGTTACGAATGAAAAACTGTTTTTT.

The chain links TRBV4-2 to TRBJ2-3, with D perhaps given as TRBD1 or TRBD2 (6 bases each). CDR3 length equals 18 residues. Germline lookup yields CDR1 LGHNA and CDR2 YNFKEQ. Trimming shortened V by 0 bases and J by 0 bases, and 16 bases separated the two germline ends. The CDR3 sequence: CASSQEGGTPPSTDTQYF. The CDR3 DNA is TGTGCCAGCAGCCAAGAGGGCGGGACACCTCCCAGCACAGATACGCAGTATTTT.

The CDR3: CASRLDRVYEQFF. CDR3 nucleotide sequence: TGCGCCAGCAGACTCGACAGGGTCTATGAGCAGTTCTTC. This chain joins TRBV5-1 and TRBJ2-1; TRBD1 agrees at 7 bases. CDR1 and CDR2 from the germline V gene are SGHRS and YFSETQ. V lost 5 bases to trimming and J lost 8 bases; unmatched junction nucleotides: 7. The CDR3 runs 13 residues.

This chain joins TRBV28 and TRBJ2-4; D possibly corresponds to TRBD1 (5 bases). Germline V gives CDR1 MDHEN, CDR2 SYDVKM. The CDR3 has 14 residues. V lost 5 bases to trimming and J lost 7 bases, with 15 bases between them. This CDR3 is CASSRGSLENIQYF. CDR3 nucleotides: TGTGCCAGCAGTAGGGGTTCTTTGGAGAACATTCAGTACTTC.

The chain joins TRBV27 to TRBJ2-7; no definite D call. The germline gives CDR1 MNHEY, CDR2 SMNVEV (reference sequence). The CDR3 extends over 13 amino acids. Trimming cost V 5 bases and J 2 bases, with 10 bases left between them. The CDR3 spells CASSPQNTYEQYF. CDR3 nucleotides: TGTGCCAGCAGTCCACAAAATACCTACGAGCAGTACTTC.

Here the CDR3 reads CSARGQGLGNEQFF. In nucleotides, the CDR3 is TGCAGTGCTAGGGGACAGGGTCTAGGAAATGAGCAGTTCTTC. The chain has TRBV20-1 and TRBJ2-1; the match to TRBD1 covers 9 bases. This CDR3 has 14 amino acids. Germline V gene data show CDR1 as DFQATT and CDR2 as SNEGSKA (reference sequence). V was clipped by 3 bases and J by 7 bases; unmatched bases: 7.

The chain recombines TRBV29-1 with TRBJ2-1; 16 bases map to TRBD2. J was trimmed by 8 bases and V by 5 bases; bases with no gene match: 3. Germline V gene data show CDR1 as SQVTM and CDR2 as ANQGSEA. CDR3 length: 14 residues. In DNA, the CDR3 is TGCAGCGTTCGTGGGACTAGCGGGAGGGATGAGCAGTTCTTC. Translation: CSVRGTSGRDEQFF.

The rearrangement uses TRBV12-3 or TRBV12-4 and TRBJ1-2, with 8 bases matching TRBD1. This CDR3 is 14 amino acids long. V trimming: 5 bases; J trimming: 5 bases; junction bases outside the gene matches: 7. The CDR3 DNA reads as TGTGCCAGCAGTGACAGGGGCGTAGGGTATGGCTACACCTTC. Translated: CASSDRGVGYGYTF.

The chain recombines TRBV19 with TRBJ2-7; D not resolved. This CDR3 is 13 amino acids long. In germline, CDR1 is LNHDA, CDR2 SQIVND (reference sequence). Trimming took off 3 bases at V and 2 bases at J, with 8 bases between the two ends. This CDR3 reads CASSISGPYEQYF. As DNA, the CDR3 is TGTGCCAGTAGTATTTCCGGCCCCTACGAGCAGTACTTC.

The J gene is TRBJ2-1, the V gene TRBV27; TRBD2 aligns across 9 bases. The CDR3 totals 16 residues. With 6 bases clipped from V and 7 bases from J, the junction kept 13 bases outside the gene matches. Per the germline V gene, CDR1 is MNHEY and CDR2 is SMNVEV (reference sequence). The CDR3 DNA sequence: TGTGCCAGCAGCATTCAATCTAGCGGGATATGGAATGAGCAGTTCTTC. This encodes CASSIQSSGIWNEQFF.

The CDR3 loop is CASSYLSGNEQFF. The CDR3 region has the DNA TGTGCCAGCAGTTACTTAAGCGGCAATGAGCAGTTCTTC. This chain uses TRBV6-2 or TRBV6-3 with TRBJ2-1; weak D call: TRBD2 (5 bases). V lost 1 base and J 6 bases, leaving 7 bases between the germline ends. This CDR3 has 13 amino acids. Germline-derived CDR1 and CDR2 are MNHEY and SVGEGT.